This TCR beta chain was recovered during a study of blood T cell repertoires in COVID-19. The protocol was immunoSEQ multiplex PCR, while the TCRdb copy is restricted to in-frame clones and leaves out a portion. The sample yields about 130,000 clones, approximately 86% seen once. V gave up 1 base and J gave up 0 bases, with 13 bases separating them. Germline V gene data show CDR1 as LNHDA and CDR2 as SQIVND (reference sequence). CDR3 size: 16 residues. Sequencing was carried out using peripheral blood. This chain connects TRBV19 to TRBJ2-7; TRBD2 might be the D (6 bases). The source is a woman in her 70s with COVID-19, enrolled during active disease. CDR3 sequence: CASSIVGGRPSYEQYF. CDR3 nucleotides: TGTGCCAGTAGTATAGTTGGAGGGAGACCCTCCTACGAGCAGTACTTC.